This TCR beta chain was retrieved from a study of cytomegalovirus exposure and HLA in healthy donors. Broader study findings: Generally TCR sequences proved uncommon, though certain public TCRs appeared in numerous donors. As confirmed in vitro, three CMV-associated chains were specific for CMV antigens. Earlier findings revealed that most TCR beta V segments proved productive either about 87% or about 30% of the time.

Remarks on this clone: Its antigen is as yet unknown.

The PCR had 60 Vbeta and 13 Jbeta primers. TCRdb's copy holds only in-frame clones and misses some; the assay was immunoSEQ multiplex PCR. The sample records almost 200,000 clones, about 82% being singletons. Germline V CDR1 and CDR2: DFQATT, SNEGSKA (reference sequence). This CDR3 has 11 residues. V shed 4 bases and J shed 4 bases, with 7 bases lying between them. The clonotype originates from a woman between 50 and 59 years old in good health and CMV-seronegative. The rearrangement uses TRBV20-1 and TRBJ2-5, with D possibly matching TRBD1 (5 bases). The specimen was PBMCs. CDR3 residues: CSAKRGETQYF. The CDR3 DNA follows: TGCAGTGCTAAAAGGGGAGAGACCCAGTACTTC.